The entry that follows covers one T cell receptor beta chain sequence. Researchers ran the PCR with 60 Vbeta and 13 Jbeta primers. Profiling relied on immunoSEQ multiplex PCR, and the TCRdb table lists in-frame clones only, not all of them. The sample lists about 77,000 clones, about 84% occurring once. This cohort consisted of healthy bone marrow donors. Unmatched junction bases numbered 9, after V lost 6 bases and J lost 4 bases. Germline V gene lookup returns CDR1 MNHEY and CDR2 SVGAGI. The CDR3 loop spans 15 amino acids. The data originate from a study of cytomegalovirus exposure and HLA in healthy donors. Looking at the study overall: Researchers previously reported finding some 110 million unique TCR beta sequences from approximately 200 million T cells.

V gene TRBV6-5 combines with J gene TRBJ2-7; 10 bases match TRBD1. Sequenced input: PBMCs. The sequence came from a man between 35 and 55 years old in good health and CMV-seronegative. The CDR3 nucleotides are TGTGCCAGCAGCAAGACGGGACAGGGGAAATACGAGCAGTACTTC. Translation: CASSKTGQGKYEQYF.